This TCR beta chain came from a study of blood T cells in healthy people across ages. This clonotype has just a few counts. The V end lost 2 bases, the J end lost 5 bases, and 14 bases lay between the germline ends. Germline lookup yields CDR1 SGHRS and CDR2 YFSETQ. CDR3 length: 14 amino acids. A second PCR, run for roughly 7 to 11 cycles, used a sample-barcoded 5' primer plus a J-beta primer mix. TCRdb reprocessed the 5' RACE reads via MiXCR and lists one record per CDR3 protein. The profile shows about 780,000 distinct CDR3 sequences, 20% to 30% of them singletons. This same sample was also taken into another study, of T cells of mothers and their children.

The sequence came from a boy between 5 and 17 years old in good health. The sequenced sample consisted of blood. J is TRBJ2-7 and V is TRBV5-1; D not resolved. The CDR3 DNA is TGCGCCAGCAGCTTCGGTAGTGGGAAAAACGAGCAGTACTTC. It encodes CASSFGSGKNEQYF.